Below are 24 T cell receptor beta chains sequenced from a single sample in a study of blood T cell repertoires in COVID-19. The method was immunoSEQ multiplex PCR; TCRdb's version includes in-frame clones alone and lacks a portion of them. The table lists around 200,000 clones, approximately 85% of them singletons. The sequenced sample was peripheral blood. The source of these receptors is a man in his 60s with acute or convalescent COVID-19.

The CDR3 DNA is TGTGCCAGCAGTGTCCGCGACGTCGGGTCCTACGAGCAGTACTTC. It codes for CASSVRDVGSYEQYF. The chain is built from TRBV28 and TRBJ2-7; D call uncertain. Trimming took off 5 bases at V and 1 base at J, with 15 bases between the two ends. This CDR3 has 15 residues. CDR1 is MDHEN and CDR2 is SYDVKM in the germline V gene.

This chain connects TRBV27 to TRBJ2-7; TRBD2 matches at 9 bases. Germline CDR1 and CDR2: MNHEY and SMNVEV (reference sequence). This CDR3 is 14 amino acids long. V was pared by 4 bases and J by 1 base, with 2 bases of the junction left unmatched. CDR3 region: CASSSAGGSYEQYF. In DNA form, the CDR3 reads TGTGCCAGCAGTTCGGCGGGAGGGTCCTACGAGCAGTACTTC.

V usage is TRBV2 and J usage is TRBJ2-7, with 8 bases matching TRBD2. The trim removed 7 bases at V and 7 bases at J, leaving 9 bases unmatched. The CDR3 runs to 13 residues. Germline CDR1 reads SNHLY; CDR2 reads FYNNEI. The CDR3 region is CASNPGLDWEQYF. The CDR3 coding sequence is TGTGCCAGCAATCCGGGACTAGATTGGGAGCAGTACTTC.

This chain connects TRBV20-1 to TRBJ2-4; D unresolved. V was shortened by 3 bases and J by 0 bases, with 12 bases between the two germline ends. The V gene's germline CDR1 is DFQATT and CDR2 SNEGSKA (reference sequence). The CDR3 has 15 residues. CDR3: CSASDGSGAKNIQYF. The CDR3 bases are TGCAGTGCTAGTGACGGCTCAGGAGCCAAAAACATTCAGTACTTC.

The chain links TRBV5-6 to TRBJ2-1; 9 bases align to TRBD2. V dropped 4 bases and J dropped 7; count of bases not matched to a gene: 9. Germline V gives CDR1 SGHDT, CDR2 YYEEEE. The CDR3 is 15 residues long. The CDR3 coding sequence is TGTGCCAGCAGCCCCGCGGGAGGGCCTTGGAATGAGCAGTTCTTC. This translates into CASSPAGGPWNEQFF.

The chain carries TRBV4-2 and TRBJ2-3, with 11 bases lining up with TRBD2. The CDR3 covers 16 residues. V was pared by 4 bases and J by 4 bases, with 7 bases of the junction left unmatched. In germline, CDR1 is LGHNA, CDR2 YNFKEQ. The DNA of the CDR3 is TGTGCCAGCAGCCCCGAAACTAGCGGGGGAGCAGATACGCAGTATTTT. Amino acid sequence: CASSPETSGGADTQYF.

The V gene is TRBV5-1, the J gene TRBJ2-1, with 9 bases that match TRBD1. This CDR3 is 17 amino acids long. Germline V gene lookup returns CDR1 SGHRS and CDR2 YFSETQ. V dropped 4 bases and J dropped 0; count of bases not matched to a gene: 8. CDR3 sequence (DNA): TGCGCCAGCAGCCCGGGACAGGGAGGGCCCTCCTACAATGAGCAGTTCTTC. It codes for CASSPGQGGPSYNEQFF.

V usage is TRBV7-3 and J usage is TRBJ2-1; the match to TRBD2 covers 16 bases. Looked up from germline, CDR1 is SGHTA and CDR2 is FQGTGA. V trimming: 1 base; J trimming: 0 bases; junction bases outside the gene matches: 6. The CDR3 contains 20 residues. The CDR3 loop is CASSLRGTSGRASSYNEQFF. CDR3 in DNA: TGTGCCAGCAGCTTAAGAGGGACTAGCGGGAGGGCGAGCTCCTACAATGAGCAGTTCTTC.

The CDR3 is CASSFLRTGGPRDGTQYF. CDR3 DNA sequence: TGTGCCAGCAGTTTCCTACGCACAGGGGGCCCCCGTGACGGGACCCAGTACTTC. The chain combines TRBV27 with TRBJ2-5; 9 bases are shared with TRBD1. The CDR3 length is 18 residues. CDR1 and CDR2 from the germline V gene are MNHEY and SMNVEV (reference sequence). V lost 3 bases to trimming and J lost 7 bases; unmatched junction nucleotides: 18.

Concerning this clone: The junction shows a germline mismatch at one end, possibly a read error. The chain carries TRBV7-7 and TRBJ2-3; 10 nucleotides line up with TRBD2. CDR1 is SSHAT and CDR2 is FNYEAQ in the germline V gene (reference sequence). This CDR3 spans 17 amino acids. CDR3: CASSLGVPGLATDTQYF. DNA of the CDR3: TGTGCTAGCAGCTTAGGAGTACCGGGACTAGCGACAGATACGCAGTATTTT.

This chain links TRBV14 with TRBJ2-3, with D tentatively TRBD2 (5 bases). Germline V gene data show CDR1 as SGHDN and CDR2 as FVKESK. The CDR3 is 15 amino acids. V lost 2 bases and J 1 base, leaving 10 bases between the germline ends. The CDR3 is CASSQSGVGTDTQYF. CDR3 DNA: TGTGCCAGCAGCCAAAGCGGAGTTGGCACAGATACGCAGTATTTT.

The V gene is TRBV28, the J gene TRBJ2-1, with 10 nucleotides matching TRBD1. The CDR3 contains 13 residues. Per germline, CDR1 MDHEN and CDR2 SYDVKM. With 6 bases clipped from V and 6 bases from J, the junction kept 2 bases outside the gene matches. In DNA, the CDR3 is TGTGCCAGCAGCGGGACAGGGGTCAATGAGCAGTTCTTC. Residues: CASSGTGVNEQFF.

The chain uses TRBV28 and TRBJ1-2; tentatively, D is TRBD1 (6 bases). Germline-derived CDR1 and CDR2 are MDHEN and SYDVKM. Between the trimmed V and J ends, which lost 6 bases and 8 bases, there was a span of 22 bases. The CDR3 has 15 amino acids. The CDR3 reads CASRPLRSRGDGYTF. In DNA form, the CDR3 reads TGTGCCAGCAGACCCCTCCGGAGCAGGGGAGACGGCTACACCTTC.

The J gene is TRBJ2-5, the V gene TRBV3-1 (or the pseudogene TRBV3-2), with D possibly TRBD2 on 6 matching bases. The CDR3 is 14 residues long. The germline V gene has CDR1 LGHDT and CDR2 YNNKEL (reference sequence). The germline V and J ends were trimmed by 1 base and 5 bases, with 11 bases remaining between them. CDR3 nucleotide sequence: TGTGCCAGCAGCCAAGCGGGAGCTTCCGAGACCCAGTACTTC. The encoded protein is CASSQAGASETQYF.

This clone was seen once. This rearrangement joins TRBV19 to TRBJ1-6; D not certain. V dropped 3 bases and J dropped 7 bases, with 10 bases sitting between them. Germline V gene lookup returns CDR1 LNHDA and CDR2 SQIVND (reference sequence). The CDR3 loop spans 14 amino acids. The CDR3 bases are TGTGCCAGTAGTATGTCGGGGATGAATTCACCCCTCCACTTT. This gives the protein CASSMSGMNSPLHF.

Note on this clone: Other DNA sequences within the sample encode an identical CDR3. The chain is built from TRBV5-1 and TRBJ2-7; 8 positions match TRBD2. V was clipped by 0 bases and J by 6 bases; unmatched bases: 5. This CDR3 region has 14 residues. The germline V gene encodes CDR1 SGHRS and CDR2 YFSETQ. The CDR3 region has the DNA TGCGCCAGCAGCTTGGACGGGAGGGCCGGCGAGCAGTACTTC. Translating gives CASSLDGRAGEQYF.

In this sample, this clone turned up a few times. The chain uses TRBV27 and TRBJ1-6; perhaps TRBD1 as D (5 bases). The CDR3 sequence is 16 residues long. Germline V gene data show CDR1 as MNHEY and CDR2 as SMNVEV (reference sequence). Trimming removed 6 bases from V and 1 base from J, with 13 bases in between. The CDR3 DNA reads TGTGCCAGCAGACCCCGAGACAGTTCCTATAATTCACCCCTCCACTTT. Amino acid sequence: CASRPRDSSYNSPLHF.

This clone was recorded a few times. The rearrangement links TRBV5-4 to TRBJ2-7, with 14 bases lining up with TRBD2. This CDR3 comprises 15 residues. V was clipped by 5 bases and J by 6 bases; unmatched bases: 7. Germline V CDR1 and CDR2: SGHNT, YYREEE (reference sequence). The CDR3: CASSRTSGRIGEQYF. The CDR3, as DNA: TGTGCCAGCAGTCGGACTAGCGGGAGGATAGGCGAGCAGTACTTC.

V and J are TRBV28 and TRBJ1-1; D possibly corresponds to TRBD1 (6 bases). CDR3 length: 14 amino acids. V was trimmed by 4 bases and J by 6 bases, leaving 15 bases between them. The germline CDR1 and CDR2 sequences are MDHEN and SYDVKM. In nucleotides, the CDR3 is TGTGCCAGCAGTTCACCGGGACATAATCCTGAAGCTTTCTTT. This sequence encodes CASSSPGHNPEAFF.

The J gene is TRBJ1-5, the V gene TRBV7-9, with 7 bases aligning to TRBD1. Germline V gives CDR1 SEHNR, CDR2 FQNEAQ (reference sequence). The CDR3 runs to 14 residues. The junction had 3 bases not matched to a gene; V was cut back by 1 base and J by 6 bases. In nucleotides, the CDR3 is TGTGCCAGCAGCTTAGGACAGGGTAGTCAGCCCCAGCATTTT. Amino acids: CASSLGQGSQPQHF.

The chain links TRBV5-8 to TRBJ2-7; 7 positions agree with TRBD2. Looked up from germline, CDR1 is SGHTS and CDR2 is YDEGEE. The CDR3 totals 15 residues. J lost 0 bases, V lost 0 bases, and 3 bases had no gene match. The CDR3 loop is CASSLGGSLSYEQYF. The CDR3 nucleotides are TGTGCCAGCAGCTTGGGCGGGAGTCTCTCCTACGAGCAGTACTTC.

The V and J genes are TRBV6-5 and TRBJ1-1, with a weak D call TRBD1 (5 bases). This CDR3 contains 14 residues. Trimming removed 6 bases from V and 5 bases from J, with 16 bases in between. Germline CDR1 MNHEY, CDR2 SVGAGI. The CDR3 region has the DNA TGTGCCAGCAGCCACAGTTGGGGGAGGACTGAAGCTTTCTTT. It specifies CASSHSWGRTEAFF.

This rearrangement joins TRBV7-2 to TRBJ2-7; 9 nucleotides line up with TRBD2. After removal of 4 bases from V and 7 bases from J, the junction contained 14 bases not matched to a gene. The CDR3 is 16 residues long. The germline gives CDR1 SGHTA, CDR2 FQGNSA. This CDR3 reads CASSSNHGSGRREQYF. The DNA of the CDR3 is TGTGCCAGCAGCTCCAACCACGGTAGCGGGAGACGGGAGCAGTACTTC.

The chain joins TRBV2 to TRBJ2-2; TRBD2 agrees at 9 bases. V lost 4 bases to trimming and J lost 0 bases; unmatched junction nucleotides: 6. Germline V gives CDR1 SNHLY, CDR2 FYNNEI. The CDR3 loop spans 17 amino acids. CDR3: CASSASLAGSNTGELFF. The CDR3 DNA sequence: TGTGCCAGCAGTGCCTCTCTAGCGGGATCGAACACCGGGGAGCTGTTTTTT.